The clone carrying this TCR beta chain appeared many times. Its specificity is unknown. Each cDNA molecule carried a unique molecular identifier. TCRdb analysed the 5' RACE reads with MiXCR anew, one entry per CDR3 protein. The sample lists roughly 80,000 distinct CDR3 sequences; roughly 13% were seen once. The V end lost 4 bases, the J end lost 1 base, and 8 bases lay between the germline ends. This CDR3 spans 13 amino acids. Germline CDR1 is SQVTM and CDR2 is ANQGSEA. The data belong to a study of early T cells in non-severe SARS-CoV-2 infection. Study overall: Alpha and beta chains were unpaired, from unsorted whole-blood bulk RNA.

Study observations and caveats: The VDJdb matching leaned toward anti-spike CD8 responses and overlooked private and CD4 specificities.

Source material: whole blood. The rearrangement links TRBV29-1 to TRBJ1-3; tentative D call: TRBD1 (5 bases). The source is an adult who was a healthcare worker with PCR-confirmed SARS-CoV-2 infection or an uninfected control (not recorded which). The CDR3 DNA reads as TGCAGCGTTGGAGGGGAATCTGGAAACACCATATATTTT. Residues: CSVGGESGNTIYF.